Below are 8 T cell receptor beta chains sequenced from a single sample in a study of CD8+ T cells in alopecia areata. Isolated RNA was reverse transcribed into cDNA used as the sequencing template. TCRdb keeps only in-frame clones here, not all; method: immunoSEQ multiplex PCR. The data hold approximately 150,000 clones, with 55% observed a single time. The sequenced sample was CD4+ T cells sorted from blood. These receptors were obtained from a human donor in good health.

This clone has a handful of counts. The V gene is TRBV12-5, the J gene TRBJ2-6, with D uncertain. The CDR3 runs 18 residues. V was pared by 1 base and J by 0 bases, with 13 bases between. CDR1 LGHNT and CDR2 FRNRAP come from the germline V gene. The chain's CDR3 is CASGLGGVTFSGANVLTF. The CDR3, as DNA: TGTGCTAGTGGTTTGGGAGGCGTGACCTTCTCTGGGGCCAACGTCCTGACTTTC.

This clone is a singleton in its sample. The rearrangement links TRBV30 to TRBJ2-7; 7 bases align to TRBD2. The CDR3 runs 14 residues. From germline, CDR1 is GTSNPN and CDR2 SVGIG (reference sequence). J lost 3 bases, V lost 2 bases, and 7 bases had no gene match. The CDR3 loop reads CAWSLASGYYEQYF. CDR3 nucleotide sequence: TGTGCCTGGAGTTTGGCTAGCGGATACTACGAGCAGTACTTC.

The rearrangement joins TRBV7-9 to TRBJ1-1, with 8 nucleotides matching TRBD1. CDR3 length: 12 residues. Trimming took 6 bases from V and 5 from J; bases not matched to a gene: 2. CDR1 is SEHNR and CDR2 is FQNEAQ in the germline V gene (reference sequence). CDR3 DNA: TGTGCCAGCAGTCGGACAGGGACTGAAGCTTTCTTT. This encodes CASSRTGTEAFF.

The chain employs TRBV27 and TRBJ2-5; D gene uncertain. In germline, CDR1 is MNHEY, CDR2 SMNVEV (reference sequence). With 8 bases removed from V and 4 bases from J, the gap between germline ends came to 14 bases. The CDR3 is 13 residues long. CDR3 loop: CASRSGFGETQYF. Written as DNA, the CDR3 is TGTGCCAGCCGTTCCGGGTTTGGAGAGACCCAGTACTTC.

The chain combines TRBV18 with TRBJ1-1, with a weak D call TRBD1 (5 bases). V lost 2 bases and J 4 bases, leaving 14 bases between the germline ends. Germline loops: CDR1 KGHSH, CDR2 LQKENI. This CDR3 has 15 amino acids. The CDR3 spells CASSPMRGEGTEAFF. The CDR3 DNA sequence: TGTGCCAGCTCACCAATGAGGGGAGAGGGCACTGAAGCTTTCTTT. Full variable domain (outside the CDR3, taken from reference TRBV18 and TRBJ1-1): NAGVMQNPRHLVRRRGQEARLRCSPMKGHSHVYWYRQLPEEGLKFMVYLQKENIIDESGMPKERFSAEFPKEGPSILRIQQVVRGDSAAYFCASSPMRGEGTEAFFGQGTRLTVV.

The V and J genes are TRBV4-1 and TRBJ1-1; D unclear. V was trimmed by 4 bases and J by 0 bases, leaving 15 bases between them. This CDR3 has 16 amino acids. Germline CDR1 is MGHRA and CDR2 is YSYEKL. The CDR3 protein is CASSLGLGSLNTEAFF. CDR3 DNA sequence: TGCGCCAGCAGCCTCGGGTTAGGTTCCTTGAACACTGAAGCTTTCTTT.

Turning to this clone: A read error may explain this, as a much larger clone is one base away. The rearrangement links TRBV7-9 to TRBJ1-2; perhaps TRBD1 as D (5 bases). Germline CDR1 reads SEHNR; CDR2 reads FQNEAQ (reference sequence). The CDR3 runs to 13 residues. The V and J ends lost 5 bases and 0 bases respectively, with 7 bases between them. This CDR3 reads CASSLTANYGYTF. The CDR3 region has the DNA TGTGCCAGCAGCCTGACAGCTAACTATGGCTACACCTTC.

This sequence joins TRBV28 and TRBJ2-7; D call uncertain. Germline V gene data show CDR1 as MDHEN and CDR2 as SYDVKM. This CDR3 is built from 12 residues. The V and J ends lost 5 bases and 4 bases respectively, with 9 bases between them. As DNA, the CDR3 is TGTGCCAGCAGTCCGTGGATGTACGAGCAGTACTTC. It is translated as CASSPWMYEQYF.